Each of the 17 T cell receptor beta chains below was sequenced from the same sample in a study of T cells in Graves' hyperthyroidism and ophthalmopathy. From RNA transcripts, TCR beta CDR3 regions were amplified. The primer set for the first-round RT-PCR of the TCR CDR3 was HTBI. TCRdb analysed the multiplex PCR reads with MiXCR anew, one entry per CDR3 protein. This sample yields 330,000 or so distinct CDR3 sequences, of which 15% to 20% are seen a single time; around a sixth belongs to the top ten. The sequencing input was blood. The receptor source for this set is a middle-aged woman with Graves' ophthalmopathy.

In this sample, this clonotype turned up many times. The chain joins TRBV5-6 to TRBJ1-1; the D gene is possibly TRBD1 (6 bases). CDR1 is SGHDT, CDR2 YYEEEE, per germline. This CDR3 contains 15 residues. Trimming removed 1 base from V and 1 base from J, with 11 bases in between. The chain's CDR3 is CASSLKGQPNTEAFF. The CDR3 DNA sequence: TGTGCCAGCAGCTTGAAGGGACAACCGAACACTGAAGCTTTCTTT.

The table lists this clonotype with a count of one. The genes are TRBV6-5 and TRBJ2-5; the match to TRBD1 covers 11 bases. Looked up from germline, CDR1 is MNHEY and CDR2 is SVGAGI. V gave up 4 bases and J gave up 4 bases; unmatched junction bases: 8. There are 16 residues in the CDR3. The DNA of the CDR3 is TGTGCCAGCAGTTTCACCGGACAGGGGGCTACAGAGACCCAGTACTTC. It translates to CASSFTGQGATETQYF.

This clonotype has a count of ten or more. The chain joins TRBV24-1 to TRBJ1-2; D might be TRBD1 (5 bases). CDR3 length: 17 amino acids. With 2 bases removed from V and 0 bases from J, the gap between germline ends came to 15 bases. Germline-derived CDR1 and CDR2 are KGHDR and SFDVKD. CDR3 sequence: CATSDSFQGNTNYGYTF. The DNA of the CDR3 is TGTGCCACCAGTGATTCTTTTCAGGGAAACACTAACTATGGCTACACCTTC.

A word on this clonotype: One end of the junction varies from germline; a read error may be responsible. The chain joins TRBV5-1 to TRBJ1-1; D unclear. In germline, CDR1 is SGHRS, CDR2 YFSETQ. The CDR3 sequence is 13 residues long. This chain's CDR3 is CAGSLYQTTEALF. The CDR3 DNA follows: TGCGCCGGCAGCTTGTACCAGACTACTGAAGCTCTCTTT.

This clonotype was observed at least ten times. This rearrangement joins TRBV12-3 or TRBV12-4 to TRBJ2-7; maybe TRBD2 (6 bases). The V end was cut by 3 bases, the J end by 13 bases, with 13 bases between. The CDR3 runs to 11 residues. The CDR3 DNA follows: TGTGCCAGCAGTTTCCGAGGGAGGTTTTACTTC. It yields the protein CASSFRGRFYF.

This clonotype appeared many times. The chain is built from TRBV12-3 or TRBV12-4 and TRBJ2-7; 11 bases match TRBD1. The V segment lost 6 bases and the J segment 2 bases; nucleotides outside the gene matches: 6. The CDR3 contains 15 residues. The DNA of the CDR3 is TGTGCCAGCAGGCGGACAGGGGGCAGAGCCTACGAGCAGTACTTC. Translation gives CASRRTGGRAYEQYF.

This clonotype came up many times. J is TRBJ1-1 and V is TRBV6-1, with unresolved D. CDR3 length equals 12 residues. Looked up from germline, CDR1 is MNHNS and CDR2 is SASEGT. V was clipped by 2 bases and J by 3 bases, with 4 bases between them. In nucleotides, the CDR3 is TGTGCCAGCAGTGAAAGGTACACTGAAGCTTTCTTT. Its translation: CASSERYTEAFF.

This clonotype was detected ten times or more. The chain couples TRBV29-1 to TRBJ2-7, with D hard to call. Germline assignment: CDR1 SQVTM and CDR2 ANQGSEA. CDR3 length equals 12 residues. V lost 6 bases and J lost 0, with 9 bases in between. The CDR3 nucleotides are TGCAGCGTGGCCTCAGACTCCTACGAGCAGTACTTC. Protein: CSVASDSYEQYF.

This clonotype was seen many times. The chain is built from TRBV7-8 and TRBJ1-1; 12 bases fit TRBD1. CDR1 is SGHVS, CDR2 FQNEAQ, per germline. With V trimmed by 4 bases and J by 3 bases, 12 bases remained unmatched. The CDR3 length is 18 residues. The CDR3 protein is CASSSRDRGRVYYTEAFF. Written as DNA, the CDR3 is TGTGCCAGCAGCTCCCGGGACAGGGGGCGAGTGTATTACACTGAAGCTTTCTTT.

This clonotype has a handful of counts. The junction and the germline gene differ at one end; a read error may be behind it. The chain recombines TRBV27 with TRBJ2-5; TRBD2 might be the D (5 bases). This CDR3 has 12 residues. Germline V gene sequence: CDR1 MNHEY, CDR2 SMNVEV (reference sequence). The DNA for the CDR3 is TGCATAAGCGGTCGGGGTGGGGAGACCCAGTACTTC. Translated: CISGRGGETQYF.

The rearrangement links TRBV7-2 to TRBJ1-2, with 10 nucleotides matching TRBD1. J lost 3 bases, V lost 4 bases, and 5 bases had no gene match. This CDR3 region has 15 residues. The V gene's germline CDR1 is SGHTA and CDR2 FQGNSA. This CDR3 reads CASSSRDRGHYGYTF. The CDR3, as DNA: TGTGCCAGCAGCTCCCGGGACAGGGGACACTATGGCTACACCTTC.

The gene calls are TRBV6-2 or TRBV6-3 and TRBJ2-5, with TRBD2 matching over 10 bases. CDR1 is MNHEY, CDR2 SVGEGT, per germline. This CDR3 is 15 amino acids long. Germline trimming cut 6 bases from V and 4 bases from J; bases unmatched to any gene: 8. The CDR3 nucleotides read TGTGCCAGCAGGCTGCTAGCGGGGGTCGTAGAGACCCAGTACTTC. It encodes CASRLLAGVVETQYF.

At least ten counts were recorded for this clonotype. The CDR3 spells CASSSQRDSPDEQFF. In DNA, the CDR3 is TGTGCCAGCAGTTCCCAGCGGGATTCACCTGATGAGCAGTTCTTC. The rearrangement uses TRBV27 and TRBJ2-1; 7 nucleotides align to TRBD2. The CDR3 covers 15 residues. CDR1 MNHEY and CDR2 SMNVEV come from the germline V gene (reference sequence). The V and J ends lost 4 bases and 8 bases, in that order; junction bases with no gene match: 11.

This clonotype came up many times. The chain links TRBV5-1 to TRBJ2-7; no reliable D call. The V and J ends lost 1 base and 3 bases respectively, with 8 bases between them. Per the germline V gene, CDR1 is SGHRS and CDR2 is YFSETQ. The CDR3 runs to 13 residues. CDR3 in DNA: TGCGCCAGCAGCTTGCATCAACTCTACGAGCAGTACTTC. It encodes CASSLHQLYEQYF.

This clonotype was observed a few times. The rearrangement uses TRBV18 and TRBJ1-6, with 9 bases lining up with TRBD1. V shed 4 bases, J shed 9 bases, and the junction held 4 bases outside the gene matches. The CDR3 is 14 residues long. Germline CDR1 KGHSH, CDR2 LQKENI. The CDR3 DNA follows: TGTGCCAGCTCACTCGGGACAGGGAGTTCACCCCTCCACTTT. It is translated as CASSLGTGSSPLHF.

To note about this clonotype: With a much larger clone just one base away, this may be a read error. The gene calls are TRBV7-8 and TRBJ2-5; the D gene is possibly TRBD2 (5 bases). Germline loops: CDR1 SGHVS, CDR2 FQNEAQ. The V gene lost 5 bases and the J gene lost 5 bases, with 12 bases spanning the gap. The CDR3 is made up of 13 amino acids. CDR3 amino acids: CASSITSLETQYF. CDR3 bases: TGTGCCAGCAGCATCACTAGTTTGGAGACCCAGTACTTC.

The rearrangement uses TRBV28 and TRBJ1-1, with D maybe TRBD1 (5 bases). With 3 bases removed from V and 2 bases from J, the gap between germline ends came to 13 bases. This CDR3 has 15 residues. Per germline, CDR1 MDHEN and CDR2 SYDVKM. CDR3 loop: CASSFLGGLNTEAFF. The CDR3 nucleotides read TGTGCCAGCAGTTTTTTGGGGGGTCTCAACACTGAAGCTTTCTTT.